These 4 T cell receptor beta chains came from one sample sequenced in a study of neurological immune-mediated disorders. TCRdb re-derived calls from the 5' RACE reads in MiXCR, one entry per CDR3 protein. The sample carries roughly 48,000 distinct CDR3 sequences, over 4.5% recorded once. Sequenced: CD4+ T cells from blood. The receptors come from a woman younger than 35 with multiple sclerosis.

This clonotype was observed at least ten times. The genes are TRBV12-3 or TRBV12-4 and TRBJ2-2; TRBD1 or TRBD2 may be the D gene (6 bases each). V was clipped by 6 bases and J by 0 bases, with 17 bases between them. This CDR3 contains 17 residues. The CDR3 sequence is CASSHAYGGPNTGELFF. The CDR3 DNA reads as TGTGCCAGCAGCCACGCATACGGGGGCCCGAACACCGGGGAGCTGTTTTTT.

The sample holds many counts of this clonotype. This rearrangement joins TRBV6-6 to TRBJ2-1, with TRBD2 matching 11 bases. The CDR3 consists of 15 residues. V trimming: 6 bases; J trimming: 9 bases; junction bases outside the gene matches: 10. Per germline, CDR1 MNHNY and CDR2 SVGAGI (reference sequence). CDR3 sequence: CASSQTSGTRGEQFF. CDR3 nucleotides: TGTGCCAGCAGCCAGACTAGCGGGACCCGCGGTGAGCAGTTCTTC.

Many counts were recorded for this clonotype. The V and J genes are TRBV12-3 or TRBV12-4 and TRBJ1-2; 7 nucleotides match TRBD1. J gave up 4 bases and V 6 bases, and 11 bases lay outside the gene matches. The CDR3 is made up of 15 amino acids. The CDR3 DNA follows: TGTGCCAGCAGGAAGGGACAGAGCCTTAGCTATGGCTACACCTTC. Translation gives CASRKGQSLSYGYTF.

The chain carries TRBV6-5 and TRBJ2-2; D is possibly TRBD1 (6 bases). Germline V gene lookup returns CDR1 MNHEY and CDR2 SVGAGI. CDR3 length equals 15 residues. Trimming cost V 0 bases and J 5 bases, with 10 bases left between them. DNA of the CDR3: TGTGCCAGCAGTTACTCCTTCACAGGGACCGGGGAGCTGTTTTTT. Residues: CASSYSFTGTGELFF.